Sequencing of this TCR beta chain was carried out in a study of OX40 agonist ivuxolimab in advanced cancers. As for the study more broadly: Ivuxolimab was an agonistic, fully human IgG2 monoclonal antibody directed against OX40 (CD134), a costimulatory receptor. Intravenous ivuxolimab was administered to patients every 2 weeks at six dose levels: 0.01, 0.1, 0.3, 1.5, 3 and 10 mg/kg. Of the approximately 54 patients in dose escalation, around 19 had hepatocellular carcinoma, about 15 had melanoma, 9 had renal cell carcinoma and 9 had head and neck cancer. In the dose-escalation cohort, 70% to 90% of patients were male, and the mean age was approximately 60 years with a range of roughly 23 to 79. Patients were allowed to have had prior anti-PD-1, anti-PD-L1 or anti-CTLA-4 therapy, and approximately 37% of the dose-escalation patients had been treated with checkpoint inhibitors. Partial responses occurred in three dose-escalation patients, of whom one had hepatocellular carcinoma and two had cutaneous melanoma. The purpose of peripheral TCRbeta sequencing was to test whether ivuxolimab changed TCR sequence diversity and led to clonal T-cell expansion. The paper covers the monotherapy dose-escalation part of the phase I ivuxolimab trial, which included N ≈ 57 patients. What the work shows at the level of the full study, not this receptor alone: In the 0.1-3.0 mg/kg groups, partial responders were among the patients with the lowest normalized peripheral clonal expansion, particularly in CD8+ T cells. The antigen specificity of the clonally expanded peripheral T cells was not determined. After ivuxolimab, more expanded clones were found on average in CD8+ T cells than in CD4+ T cells. Low levels of normalized T-cell clonal expansion were also seen in some patients who did not respond. At doses from 0.1 to 3.0 mg/kg, clonal expansion was seen in both CD4+ and CD8+ blood T cells between baseline and week 6.

Patients with autoimmune disease history or receiving systemic immunosuppression were excluded from the trial. Peripheral blood for TCR sequencing was collected from all dose cohorts at baseline, on cycle 4 day 1, and on cycle 7 day 1. The samples were taken from a phase I, first-in-human, multicenter, open-label dose-escalation trial of ivuxolimab. Adults with locally advanced or metastatic melanoma, renal cell carcinoma, hepatocellular carcinoma or head and neck squamous cell carcinoma were enrolled in the trial. Before TCR sequencing, CD4+ and CD8+ T cells were separately sorted from peripheral blood. Genomic DNA was extracted from sorted cells for sequencing of the TCRbeta CDR3 region. TCRbeta CDR3 regions were sequenced using the immunoSEQ Assay. TCRdb retrieved this table from immuneACCESS and kept in-frame rearrangements only. Not all clones are present; in checked studies, unresolved V genes account for under half, and no reason is known for the remainder. This sample gives around 25,000 clones in total; roughly three quarters of them show up just once. The top ten clones comprise over 1.1% of the sample.

Regarding this clone: The specificity of this receptor is unknown. Per-nucleotide qualities are absent, and no much larger clonotype sits a single base away.

This specimen consisted of CD4+ or CD8+ T cells sorted from blood, obtained in a trial of the OX40 agonist ivuxolimab. The sequence was obtained from an adult with an advanced solid tumor such as melanoma, head and neck, liver or kidney cancer.

The CDR3: CASSSFGGTEAFF. The DNA sequence is TGTGCCAGCAGCTCCTTCGGAGGCACTGAAGCTTTCTTT. In this chain, TRBV5-6 is recombined with TRBJ1-1; the D segment cannot be called with confidence. The cysteine opens and the phenylalanine closes a CDR3 of 13 amino acids. Only the CDR3 DNA is retained, 39 bases long and in frame from the first base. V is pared back by 3 bases and J by 4 bases, with 10 bases lying between the germline termini. CDR1 and CDR2 are read off the germline V gene as SGHDT and YYEEEE. With the rest looked up from the reference TRBV5-6 and TRBJ1-1 genes rather than sequenced, the full variable domain is DAGVTQSPTHLIKTRGQQVTLRCSPKSGHDTVSWYQQALGQGPQFIFQYYEEEERQRGNFPDRFSGHQFPNYSSELNVNALLLGDSALYLCASSSFGGTEAFFGQGTRLTVV.